What follows describes a single T cell receptor beta chain. Germline V gene data show CDR1 as SGHTA and CDR2 as FQGTGA. The V and J ends lost 5 bases and 6 bases, in that order; junction bases with no gene match: 6. The CDR3 has 14 amino acids. Libraries were prepared by immunoSEQ multiplex PCR; TCRdb keeps only in-frame clonotypes and omits some of them. The sample yields around 69,000 clones, roughly 85% seen once. This sample was taken from a study of OX40 agonist ivuxolimab in advanced cancers. This chain joins TRBV7-3 and TRBJ2-2; 7 bases line up with TRBD2. Specimen: CD4+ or CD8+ T cells sorted from blood, collected in a trial of the OX40 agonist ivuxolimab. This receptor was taken from an adult with an advanced solid tumor such as melanoma, head and neck, liver or kidney cancer. CDR3 nucleotides: TGTGCCAGCAGCCATGGACTAGAGGCCGGGGAGCTGTTTTTT. This gives the protein CASSHGLEAGELFF.